This T cell receptor (beta chain) was profiled in a study of CD8+ T cells in alopecia areata. The wider study: C3H/HeJ donors with spontaneous alopecia, roughly 6-12 months old, supplied skin grafts to approximately 7-11-week-old female C3H/HeJ mice.

As the sequencing template, cDNA was produced by extracting RNA and reverse transcribing it. The repertoire was sequenced with immunoSEQ multiplex PCR; TCRdb's copy has only in-frame clones and lacks some. The table records some 110,000 clones without singletons, the ten largest covering around 20%. In this sample, this clone turned up many times. Gene labels here are mouse ones. The sample comprised lesional skin. This TCR was sampled from a C3H/HeJ mouse with alopecia areata. Strain haplotype (MHC): H2-k.

CDR3 amino acids: CASSDRDNANTEVFF. The part of the CDR3 DNA that was read is TGTGCCAGCAGTGACCGGGACAATGCAAACACA. The chain carries TRBV13-3 and TRBJ1-1; maybe TRBD1 (6 bases). The DNA ends 4 residues before the CDR3 does, and the rest of the CDR3 is filled in from the germline J gene. CDR1 NNHDY and CDR2 SYVADS come from the germline V gene. The CDR3 has 15 residues. Trimming pared 2 bases from V and 0 bases from J, leaving 11 bases between.